This T cell receptor beta chain was retrieved from a study of blood T cell repertoires in COVID-19. Looking at the study overall: The United States, Italy and Spain were the sources of the acute and convalescent COVID-19 samples. The analysed material was cDNA or gDNA that came from T cells, B-cell-depleted T cells, or PBMCs.

The CDR3 has 14 amino acids. CDR1 and CDR2 (germline): MNHEY, SMNVEV (reference sequence). V dropped 5 bases and J dropped 7 bases, with 17 bases sitting between them. In the original analysis: How many nucleated cells were present was estimated from reference gene primer amplification. Clones were read by immunoSEQ multiplex PCR, and TCRdb kept only the in-frame ones, dropping some. The V and J calls and clone size come from that table; D and trimming were worked out from the DNA. The sample holds tens of thousands of clones, around 79% seen once. This TCR was recovered from a man aged 55 to 69 with acute or convalescent COVID-19. Material for sequencing was peripheral blood. V and J are TRBV27 and TRBJ1-2; D may be TRBD1 (5 bases). The CDR3 DNA is TGTGCCAGCAGTGGGGGACTTTTCCCTCCTGGCTACACCTTC. Encoded protein: CASSGGLFPPGYTF.